This is a list of T cell receptor beta chains from one sample in a study of blood T cells in healthy people across ages. TCRdb itself ran the 5' RACE reads through MiXCR, one entry per CDR3 protein. This repertoire shows about 1,400,000 distinct CDR3 sequences, around 55% found once; its top ten account for 6.7%. The sample taken for sequencing was blood. These TCRs come from a man aged 18 to 30 in good health. The CDR3 runs from the conserved cysteine through the conserved F or W. The order of the fields is D gene, J gene, clone size, V gene, CDR3 protein, CDR3 DNA. A D gene is named only where the DNA matches it firmly. Only part of the rows carry a size: once, few, many, or a class if the clone is expanded.

>-|TRBJ1-4|once|TRBV7-2
CASSPSSLGEKLFF
TGTGCCAGCAGCCCGAGTTCTCTCGGTGAAAAACTGTTTTTT
>TRBD1|TRBJ2-1|once|TRBV12-3/TRBV12-4
CASSSRDRVRDNEQFF
TGTGCCAGCAGTTCCCGTGACAGGGTTCGTGACAATGAGCAGTTCTTC
>-|TRBJ2-7|-|TRBV20-1
CSARDLGVSYEQYF
TGCAGTGCTAGAGATCTGGGGGTCTCCTACGAGCAGTACTTC
>-|TRBJ2-3|-|TRBV4-1
CASSQKNRRGTSTDTQYF
TGCGCCAGCAGCCAAAAAAATCGACGAGGAACGAGCACAGATACGCAGTATTTT
>TRBD1|TRBJ1-4|-|TRBV4-1
CASSRDGQGDEKLFF
TGCGCCAGCAGCCGGGACGGACAGGGTGATGAAAAACTGTTTTTT
>-|TRBJ2-7|few|TRBV6-5
CASSYGEEYEQYF
TGTGCCAGCAGTTACGGGGAGGAGTACGAGCAGTACTTC
>TRBD1|TRBJ2-7|-|TRBV5-1
CASSLFQQGIREQYF
TGCGCCAGCAGCTTATTCCAACAGGGGATCAGAGAGCAGTACTTC
>-|TRBJ2-7|-|TRBV6-5
CASSYVGIGYEQYF
TGTGCCAGCAGTTACGTGGGAATTGGCTACGAGCAGTACTTC
>TRBD1|TRBJ1-2|few|TRBV29-1
CSVMTDRGYTF
TGCAGCGTTATGACTGACAGGGGTTACACCTTC
>-|TRBJ1-2|-|TRBV6-5
CASSYFVGDYGYTF
TGTGCCAGCAGTTACTTTGTTGGTGACTATGGCTACACCTTC
>TRBD1|TRBJ1-5|-|TRBV6-2/TRBV6-3
CASSYGPGQGVAGNQPQHF
TGTGCCAGCAGTTATGGGCCCGGGCAGGGGGTCGCTGGCAATCAGCCCCAGCATTTT
>-|TRBJ1-2|-|TRBV20-1
CSARPRTVFYGYTF
TGCAGTGCTAGACCTAGGACAGTTTTTTATGGCTACACCTTC
>-|TRBJ2-7|few|TRBV10-3
CAISGDGRYEQYF
TGTGCCATCAGTGGGGACGGTCGATACGAGCAGTACTTC
>-|TRBJ2-4|-|TRBV4-2
CASSQDGSPLEQYF
TGTGCCAGCAGCCAAGATGGTTCCCCCCTAGAGCAGTACTTC
>-|TRBJ1-6|once|TRBV11-2
CASSYAPGLTSPLHF
TGTGCCAGCAGCTACGCCCCGGGACTCACTTCACCCCTCCACTTT
>-|TRBJ2-7|-|TRBV20-1
CSADPESSYNEQYF
TGCAGTGCCGATCCGGAAAGCTCCTACAATGAGCAGTACTTC
>TRBD2|TRBJ2-1|-|TRBV6-2/TRBV6-3
CASKLLAGVQFF
TGTGCCAGCAAACTACTAGCGGGAGTGCAGTTCTTC
>-|TRBJ1-1|-|TRBV7-2
CASSPQGGSEAFF
TGTGCCAGCAGCCCCCAAGGAGGCAGTGAAGCTTTCTTT
>-|TRBJ2-5|-|TRBV15
CATSRETGYQETQYF
TGTGCCACCAGCAGAGAGACTGGTTATCAAGAGACCCAGTACTTC
>-|TRBJ2-4|few|TRBV7-2
CASRKTATNIQYF
TGTGCCAGCAGGAAGACTGCAACGAACATTCAGTACTTC
>TRBD2|TRBJ2-1|-|TRBV20-1
CSAAGTNNKQFF
TGCAGTGCTGCCGGGACTAACAATAAGCAGTTCTTC
>-|TRBJ2-5|few|TRBV12-5
CASGIQPDSLNEQYF
TGTGCTAGTGGTATCCAACCGGACAGTCTAAATGAGCAGTACTTC
>-|TRBJ2-3|-|TRBV27
CASSSIGTDTQYF
TGTGCCAGCAGTTCTATCGGCACAGATACGCAGTATTTT
>TRBD2|TRBJ2-3|-|TRBV12-3/TRBV12-4
CASSRTSGRPYTDTQYF
TGTGCCAGCAGCCGGACTAGCGGGAGGCCCTACACAGATACGCAGTATTTT
>-|TRBJ2-7|few|TRBV3-1
CASSHPEREQYF
TGTGCCAGCAGCCATCCTGAGCGCGAGCAGTACTTC
>-|TRBJ2-1|-|TRBV6-2/TRBV6-3
CASSYSRIYEQFF
TGTGCCAGCAGTTACTCCAGGATCTATGAGCAGTTCTTC
>-|TRBJ1-1|once|TRBV5-1
CASRVDGATGTEAFF
TGCGCCAGCCGCGTAGACGGAGCCACCGGGACTGAAGCTTTCTTT
>TRBD1|TRBJ1-1|-|TRBV19
CASSITRGKMNTEAFF
TGTGCCAGTAGTATCACCAGGGGGAAAATGAACACTGAAGCTTTCTTT
>-|TRBJ1-1|once|TRBV28
CASRPRQAPKAFF
TGTGCCAGCAGACCTAGACAGGCCCCCAAAGCTTTCTTT
>TRBD2|TRBJ2-3|-|TRBV12-3/TRBV12-4
CASSMGGLAGSDTQYF
TGTGCCAGCAGCATGGGGGGACTAGCGGGATCAGATACGCAGTATTTT
>-|TRBJ2-1|-|TRBV29-1
CSVEGGGQYNEQFF
TGCAGCGTTGAGGGAGGGGGACAATACAATGAGCAGTTCTTC
>-|TRBJ2-7|-|TRBV20-1
CSARHRDISSYEQYF
TGCAGTGCTAGACACAGGGACATCAGTTCCTACGAGCAGTACTTC
>-|TRBJ2-1|few|TRBV11-3
CASSLGAASYNEQFF
TGTGCCAGCAGCTTAGGAGCGGCATCCTACAATGAGCAGTTCTTC
>TRBD2|TRBJ2-7|-|TRBV12-5
CASGPRAGGYEQYF
TGTGCTAGTGGTCCCAGAGCGGGAGGCTACGAGCAGTACTTC
>TRBD1|TRBJ1-1|-|TRBV27
CASRGDRRTEAFF
TGTGCCAGCAGGGGGGACAGGCGCACTGAAGCTTTCTTT
>-|TRBJ1-2|-|TRBV7-8
CASSLNRVRGYTF
TGTGCCAGCAGCCTCAACAGGGTCCGTGGCTACACCTTC
>-|TRBJ2-2|few|TRBV20-1
CSARELNTGELFF
TGCAGTGCTAGAGAATTAAACACCGGGGAGCTGTTTTTT
>TRBD2|TRBJ2-7|few|TRBV28
CASSSPGLALYEQYF
TGTGCCAGCAGTTCTCCGGGACTAGCCCTCTACGAGCAGTACTTC
>TRBD2|TRBJ2-5|few|TRBV20-1
CSASRVAGGQETQYF
TGCAGTGCTAGCCGGGTAGCGGGGGGCCAAGAGACCCAGTACTTC
>-|TRBJ1-1|-|TRBV6-1
CASRESPSEAFF
TGTGCCAGCAGGGAGAGTCCATCTGAAGCTTTCTTT
>-|TRBJ1-2|few|TRBV2
CASSEVRYGYTF
TGTGCCAGCAGTGAGGTGCGGTATGGCTACACCTTC
>-|TRBJ2-7|-|TRBV25-1
CASSVGNYEQYF
TGTGCCTCTTCTGTGGGAAACTACGAGCAGTACTTC
>-|TRBJ2-7|-|TRBV3-1
CASSPDSHNEQYF
TGTGCCAGCAGTCCCGACAGTCACAATGAGCAGTACTTC
>-|TRBJ2-5|once|TRBV11-3
CASSTEATGKKYF
TGTGCCAGCAGCACGGAGGCCACAGGGAAAAAGTACTTC
>-|TRBJ2-3|-|TRBV10-3
CAISAGDAGPDTQYF
TGTGCCATCAGTGCAGGTGACGCCGGACCAGATACGCAGTATTTT
>-|TRBJ2-1|-|TRBV29-1
CSVEVGNEQFF
TGCAGCGTTGAGGTGGGGAATGAGCAGTTCTTC
>TRBD1|TRBJ2-3|-|TRBV5-1
CASSLGQGRLEDTQYF
TGCGCCAGCAGCTTAGGACAGGGACGCCTCGAAGATACGCAGTATTTT
>-|TRBJ2-1|-|TRBV12-3/TRBV12-4
CASSSGLINPFF
TGTGCCAGCAGTTCGGGACTCATCAACCCGTTCTTC
>-|TRBJ1-5|-|TRBV29-1
CSVGGTREQPQHF
TGCAGCGTTGGAGGCACTCGGGAGCAGCCCCAGCATTTT
>TRBD2|TRBJ2-1|-|TRBV25-1
CASSVPKAGDYNEQFF
TGTGCCAGCAGTGTTCCAAAAGCGGGGGACTACAATGAGCAGTTCTTC
>-|TRBJ1-5|-|TRBV7-2
CASSLAGLQPQHF
TGTGCCAGCAGCCTAGCAGGGTTACAGCCCCAGCATTTT
>-|TRBJ2-1|-|TRBV20-1
CSARERYVGAGSSYNEQFF
TGCAGTGCTAGGGAACGATACGTGGGGGCAGGGAGCTCCTACAATGAGCAGTTCTTC